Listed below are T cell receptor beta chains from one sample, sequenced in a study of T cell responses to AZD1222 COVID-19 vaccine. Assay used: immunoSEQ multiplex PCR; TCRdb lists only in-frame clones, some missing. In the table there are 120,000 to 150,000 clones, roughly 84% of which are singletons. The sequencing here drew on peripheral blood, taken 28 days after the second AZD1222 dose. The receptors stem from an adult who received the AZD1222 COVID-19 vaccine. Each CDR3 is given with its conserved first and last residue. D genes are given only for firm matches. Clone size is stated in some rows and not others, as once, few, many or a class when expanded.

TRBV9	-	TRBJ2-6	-	CASSVAPSTSSGANVLTF	TGTGCCAGCAGCGTAGCGCCCTCAACCTCCTCTGGGGCCAACGTCCTGACTTTC
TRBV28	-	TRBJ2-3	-	CASSSLPPGPGVSADTQYF	TGTGCCAGCAGTTCCCTTCCCCCGGGACCCGGCGTCAGCGCAGATACGCAGTATTTT
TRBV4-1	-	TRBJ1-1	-	CASSQGRYTEAFF	TGCGCCAGCAGCCAAGGTAGATATACTGAAGCTTTCTTT
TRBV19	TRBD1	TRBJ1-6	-	CASRPGQGVNSPLHF	TGTGCCAGTAGACCCGGACAGGGTGTAAATTCACCCCTCCACTTT
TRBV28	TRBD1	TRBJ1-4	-	CASRLTTGQGREKLFF	TGTGCCAGCAGATTGACTACGGGACAGGGGAGAGAAAAACTGTTTTTT
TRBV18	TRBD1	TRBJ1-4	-	CASSSDRVPNEKLFF	TGTGCCAGCTCATCGGACAGGGTTCCAAATGAAAAACTGTTTTTT
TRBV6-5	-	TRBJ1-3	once	CASKVLYSGNTIYF	TGTGCCAGCAAGGTACTCTACTCTGGAAACACCATATATTTT
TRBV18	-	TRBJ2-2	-	CASSPWEIANTGELFF	TGTGCCAGCTCACCATGGGAGATCGCGAACACCGGGGAGCTGTTTTTT
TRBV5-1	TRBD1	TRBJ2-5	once	CASTLEGDGTGDWVYF	TGCGCCAGCACCCTAGAGGGAGACGGGACAGGGGACTGGGTCTACTTC
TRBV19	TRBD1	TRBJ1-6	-	CASSIGRGQNSPLHF	TGTGCCAGTAGTATTGGAAGGGGGCAGAATTCACCCCTCCACTTT
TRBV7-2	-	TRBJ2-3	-	CASSLIGPGSATDTQYF	TGTGCCAGCAGCTTAATAGGCCCAGGTAGCGCCACAGATACGCAGTATTTT
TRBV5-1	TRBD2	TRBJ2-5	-	CASSSGTSGGKETQYF	TGCGCCAGCAGCTCAGGGACTAGCGGGGGAAAAGAGACCCAGTACTTC
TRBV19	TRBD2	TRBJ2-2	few	CASSIRVRLADGGELFF	TGTGCCAGTAGTATAAGGGTGCGACTAGCGGACGGCGGGGAGCTGTTTTTT
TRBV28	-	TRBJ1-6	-	CASYAGGGNSPLHF	TGTGCCAGCTATGCGGGGGGTGGTAATTCACCCCTCCACTTT
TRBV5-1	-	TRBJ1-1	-	CASSLDGMNTEAFF	TGCGCCAGCAGCTTGGACGGTATGAACACTGAAGCTTTCTTT
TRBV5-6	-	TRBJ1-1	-	CASSPIQQGVDTEAFF	TGTGCCAGCAGCCCAATTCAACAGGGAGTGGACACTGAAGCTTTCTTT
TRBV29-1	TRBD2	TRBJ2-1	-	CTLTSGDYNEQFF	TGCACCTTAACTAGCGGGGACTACAATGAGCAGTTCTTC
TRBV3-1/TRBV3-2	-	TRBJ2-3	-	CASSQDRGDTQYF	TGTGCCAGCAGCCAAGATAGGGGGGATACGCAGTATTTT
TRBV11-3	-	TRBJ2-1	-	CASSLDTDNEQFF	TGTGCCAGCAGCTTAGATACAGACAATGAGCAGTTCTTC
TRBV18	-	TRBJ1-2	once	CASSPPYGAYGYTF	TGTGCCAGCTCACCACCTTACGGGGCATATGGCTACACCTTC
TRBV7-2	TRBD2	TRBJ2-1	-	CASSYGLAYEQFF	TGTGCCAGCAGCTATGGACTAGCCTATGAGCAGTTCTTC
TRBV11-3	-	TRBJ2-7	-	CASSLGGQTYEQYF	TGTGCCAGCAGCTTAGGAGGTCAGACCTACGAGCAGTACTTC
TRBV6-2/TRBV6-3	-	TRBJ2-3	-	CASSYGLGGPTDTQYF	TGTGCCAGCAGTTACGGTCTTGGCGGCCCCACAGATACGCAGTATTTT
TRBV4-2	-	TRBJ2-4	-	CASSQGGGVQYIQYF	TGTGCCAGCAGCCAAGGAGGGGGGGTCCAATACATTCAGTACTTC
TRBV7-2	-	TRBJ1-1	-	CASSDYMNTEAFF	TGTGCCAGCAGTGATTATATGAACACTGAAGCTTTCTTT
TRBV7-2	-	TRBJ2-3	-	CASSDPEKVVADTQYF	TGTGCCAGCAGCGACCCTGAAAAGGTCGTCGCAGATACGCAGTATTTT
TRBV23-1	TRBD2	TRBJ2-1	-	CASSQPGPTPGLASNEQFF	TGCGCCAGCAGTCAGCCCGGACCCACACCGGGACTAGCCAGCAATGAGCAGTTCTTC
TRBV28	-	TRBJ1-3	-	CASSSPGGATGNTIYF	TGTGCCAGCAGCTCCCCGGGGGGGGCGACTGGAAACACCATATATTTT
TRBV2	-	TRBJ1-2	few	CASSEQGTYGYTF	TGTGCCAGCAGTGAACAGGGGACATATGGCTACACCTTC
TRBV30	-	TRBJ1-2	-	CAWSQYNQDTYGYTF	TGTGCCTGGAGCCAATATAACCAGGACACCTATGGCTACACCTTC
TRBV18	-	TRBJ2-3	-	CASSPPTRTDTQYF	TGTGCCAGCTCACCACCGACACGCACAGATACGCAGTATTTT
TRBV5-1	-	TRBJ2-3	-	CASSLPSASTDTQYF	TGCGCCAGCAGCTTACCCAGCGCTAGCACAGATACGCAGTATTTT
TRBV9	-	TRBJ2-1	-	CASTDQGGYNEQFF	TGTGCCAGCACTGACCAGGGGGGCTACAATGAGCAGTTCTTC
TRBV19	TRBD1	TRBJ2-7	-	CASSIRQGGTYEQYF	TGTGCCAGTAGTATTCGACAGGGGGGAACCTACGAGCAGTACTTC
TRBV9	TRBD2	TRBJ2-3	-	CASSPKRGAGERADTQYF	TGTGCCAGCAGCCCAAAACGGGGAGCGGGGGAGCGGGCAGATACGCAGTATTTT
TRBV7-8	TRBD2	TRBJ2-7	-	CASSLTSGSVYEQYF	TGTGCCAGCAGCTTGACTAGCGGGAGTGTCTACGAGCAGTACTTC
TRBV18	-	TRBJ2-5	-	CASSPPGEKETQYF	TGTGCCAGCTCACCACCGGGAGAGAAAGAGACCCAGTACTTC
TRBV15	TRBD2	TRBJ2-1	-	CATSRDPPSGGSDEQFF	TGTGCCACCAGCAGAGACCCCCCTTCGGGAGGGTCTGATGAGCAGTTCTTC
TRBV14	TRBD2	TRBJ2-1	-	CASSPTSAYNEQFF	TGTGCCAGCAGTCCGACTAGCGCTTACAATGAGCAGTTCTTC
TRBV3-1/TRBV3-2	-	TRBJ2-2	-	CASSLSGMAGELFF	TGTGCCAGCAGCCTTTCAGGGATGGCCGGGGAGCTGTTTTTT
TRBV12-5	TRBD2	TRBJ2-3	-	CASGGEGPDTQYF	TGTGCTAGTGGGGGGGAGGGCCCTGATACGCAGTATTTT
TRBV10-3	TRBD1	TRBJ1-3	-	CAISPGTGEQGNTIYF	TGTGCCATCAGTCCCGGGACAGGGGAGCAAGGAAACACCATATATTTT
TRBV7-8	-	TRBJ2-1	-	CASSLRWETYNEQFF	TGTGCCAGCAGCTTAAGGTGGGAGACATACAATGAGCAGTTCTTC
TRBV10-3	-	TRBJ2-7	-	CAATGSSYEQYF	TGTGCCGCGACAGGTTCCTCCTACGAGCAGTACTTC
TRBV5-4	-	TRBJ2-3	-	CASSSRRDFTDTQYF	TGTGCCAGCAGCTCAAGACGGGACTTCACAGATACGCAGTATTTT
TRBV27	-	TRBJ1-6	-	CASRSYNSPLHF	TGTGCCAGCAGGTCCTATAATTCACCCCTCCACTTT
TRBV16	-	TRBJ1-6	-	CASSARSGRGNSPLHF	TGTGCCAGCAGCGCAAGATCGGGGAGAGGTAATTCACCCCTCCACTTT